This TCR beta chain was observed in a study of OX40 agonist ivuxolimab in advanced cancers. Background on the study: The treatment was a fully human IgG2 OX40 agonist, ivuxolimab. Among those treated, three patients had partial responses, one with hepatocellular carcinoma and two with cutaneous melanoma.

Study-wide results and caveats: On average, CD8+ T cells showed a greater number of expanded clones than CD4+. At 0.1 to 3.0 mg/kg and by week 6, clonal expansion occurred in CD4+ and CD8+ blood T cells.

There are 15 residues in the CDR3. V lost 5 bases and J lost 4; bases outside the gene matches: 6. The germline V gene has CDR1 MDHEN and CDR2 SYDVKM. Turning to this clone: As yet, its antigen is unknown.

Measured with immunoSEQ multiplex PCR; TCRdb has only the in-frame clones, and not every one. The sample has about 61,000 clones; over 80% are singletons. This sequence joins TRBV28 and TRBJ2-4; 9 nucleotides match TRBD1. This TCR came from an adult with an advanced solid tumor such as melanoma, head and neck, liver or kidney cancer. The sequenced sample was CD4+ or CD8+ T cells sorted from blood, obtained in a trial of the OX40 agonist ivuxolimab. CDR3 sequence reads: CASSTEQGAKNIQYF. The CDR3 nucleotides are TGTGCCAGCAGTACCGAACAGGGGGCGAAAAACATTCAGTACTTC. Together with reference TRBV28 and TRBJ2-4, the CDR3 gives the full variable domain: DVKVTQSSRYLVKRTGEKVFLECVQDMDHENMFWYRQDPGLGLRLIYFSYDVKMKEKGDIPEGYSVSREKKERFSLILESASTNQTSMYLCASSTEQGAKNIQYFGAGTRLSVL.